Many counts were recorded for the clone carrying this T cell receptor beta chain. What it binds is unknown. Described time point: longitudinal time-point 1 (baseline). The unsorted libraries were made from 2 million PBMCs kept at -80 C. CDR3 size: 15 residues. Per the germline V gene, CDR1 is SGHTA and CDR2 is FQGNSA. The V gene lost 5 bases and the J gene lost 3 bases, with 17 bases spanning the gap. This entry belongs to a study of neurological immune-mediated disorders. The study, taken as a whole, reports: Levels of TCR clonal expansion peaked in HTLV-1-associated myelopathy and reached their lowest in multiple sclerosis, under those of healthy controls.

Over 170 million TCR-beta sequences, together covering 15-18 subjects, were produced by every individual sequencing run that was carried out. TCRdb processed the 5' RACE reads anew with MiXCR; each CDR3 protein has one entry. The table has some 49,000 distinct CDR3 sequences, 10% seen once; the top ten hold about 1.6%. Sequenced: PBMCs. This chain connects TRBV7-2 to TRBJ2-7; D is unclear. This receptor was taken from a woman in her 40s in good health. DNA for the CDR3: TGTGCCAGCAGCCGATCCTTCGACCGGTTCTACGAGCAGTACTTC. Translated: CASSRSFDRFYEQYF.